The rows below give T cell receptor beta chains drawn from one sample of a study of CD8 T cells in ankylosing spondylitis. TCRdb called the 5' RACE reads again in MiXCR, with one record for every CDR3 protein. Of 15,000 to 20,000 distinct CDR3 sequences listed, roughly 8.2% are singletons. The sequenced sample was blood. These receptor sequences come from a male donor with ankylosing spondylitis or in good health (not recorded which). The CDR3 runs from the conserved cysteine through the conserved F or W. Not every row has a clone size; where given, it reads once, few, many or a size class.

clone size	V gene	CDR3 length	CDR3 protein
NA	TRBV19	14	CATQQLQGGTEAFF
NA	TRBV11-3	12	CASSRTGNEQFF
many	TRBV7-2	14	CASSFRAYQETQYF
many	TRBV5-1	16	CASSPMGARSYNEQFF
NA	TRBV27	14	CASSFGGSNTEAFF
NA	TRBV20-1	12	CSADQSTDTQYF
many	TRBV15	15	CATSRDPDSITEAFF
few	TRBV11-3	13	CASSLGNSNEQFF
many	TRBV28	18	CASSPITPSGGVRNIQYF
NA	TRBV20-1	15	CSARVTGQPRDTQYF
NA	TRBV10-3	15	CAISDSRTVTNEQFF
many	TRBV20-1	13	CSADGRREETQYF
few	TRBV5-1	14	CASSLDLVNTEAFF
many	TRBV2	13	CASRPFGTGELFF
NA	TRBV21-1	15	CASSKGKENTGELFF
many	TRBV20-1	13	CSAGGQGKNIQYF
few	TRBV20-1	13	CSARTSGTDTQYF
many	TRBV5-1	14	CASSLQGSYNEQFF
many	TRBV28	17	CASSPTELAQSGDTQYF
few	TRBV7-7	19	CASSFHGGATPLNTGELFF
NA	TRBV19	13	CASSYSLTGELFF
few	TRBV20-1	12	CSAQGLDTEAFF
NA	TRBV28	14	CASSSSGSLKTQYF
NA	TRBV15	13	CATSRDRGRAQYF
NA	TRBV14	15	CASSPRQMNTGELFF
many	TRBV5-1	18	CASSLDSGGLSSTDTQYF